The 23 T cell receptor beta chains in this list originate from one sample, sequenced in a study of CD8 T cells in ankylosing spondylitis. MiXCR, applied by TCRdb to the 5' RACE reads, yields one record per CDR3 protein. The table has about 240,000 distinct CDR3 sequences, about 10% seen once. Sequenced material: blood, either unsorted or a sorted T cell fraction (not recorded which). The receptors here all came from a male donor with ankylosing spondylitis or in good health (not recorded which).

This clonotype was recorded many times. The rearrangement links TRBV28 to TRBJ2-1; 9 bases are shared with TRBD1. The V segment lost 5 bases and the J segment 5 bases; nucleotides outside the gene matches: 7. CDR3 length: 15 amino acids. Germline CDR1 is MDHEN and CDR2 is SYDVKM. This CDR3 is CASSSRTGVDNEQFF. Here the CDR3 DNA reads TGTGCCAGCAGTAGCCGGACAGGGGTTGACAATGAGCAGTTCTTC.

This clonotype was recorded many times. V and J are TRBV5-1 and TRBJ1-1, with D perhaps matching TRBD1 (5 bases). Per the germline V gene, CDR1 is SGHRS and CDR2 is YFSETQ. Trimming removed 4 bases from V and 4 bases from J, with 14 bases in between. The CDR3 runs to 14 residues. The CDR3 region has the DNA TGCGCCAGCAGCGCCACAGGCGGAAGCACTGAAGCTTTCTTT. It specifies CASSATGGSTEAFF.

For this clonotype: Mismatch with germline at one junction end may stem from a read error. The CDR3 here is CASSPMGGTGADF. DNA of the CDR3: TGTGCCAGCAGTCCTATGGGGGGGACAGGGGCGGATTTT. The chain joins TRBV12-3 or TRBV12-4 to TRBJ1-5; TRBD1 agrees at 10 bases. There are 13 residues in the CDR3.

The V and J genes are TRBV14 and TRBJ2-3; TRBD2 might be the D (6 bases). The CDR3 consists of 14 residues. The V gene lost 5 bases and the J gene lost 5 bases, with 14 bases spanning the gap. CDR1 is SGHDN, CDR2 FVKESK, per germline. The CDR3 loop is CASSRRQGGDTQYF. The CDR3 DNA reads as TGTGCCAGCAGCAGACGCCAGGGAGGAGATACGCAGTATTTT.

This clonotype was detected a few times. The chain couples TRBV7-2 to TRBJ2-3, with D perhaps given as TRBD1 or TRBD2 (7 bases each). Germline lookup yields CDR1 SGHTA and CDR2 FQGNSA. CDR3 length equals 17 residues. The ends were cut back, 1 base at V and 3 bases at J, with 17 bases in the middle. The CDR3 DNA sequence: TGTGCCAGCAGCTTAGTATCCTCAGGGGGGGGTACAGATACGCAGTATTTT. It encodes CASSLVSSGGGTDTQYF.

This clonotype was seen at least ten times. The gene calls are TRBV24-1 and TRBJ2-2; no clear D. The V and J ends lost 6 bases and 5 bases respectively, with 6 bases between them. The CDR3 contains 12 residues. CDR1 is KGHDR, CDR2 SFDVKD, per germline. The CDR3: CATSRKTGELFF. For the CDR3, the DNA is TGTGCCACCAGTCGCAAGACCGGGGAGCTGTTTTTT.

This clonotype was seen at least ten times. The chain employs TRBV20-1 and TRBJ2-7; D gene unclear. The germline V gene has CDR1 DFQATT and CDR2 SNEGSKA (reference sequence). Between the trimmed V and J ends, which lost 0 bases and 6 bases, there was a span of 12 bases. This CDR3 comprises 13 residues. The CDR3 spells CSARDIGDREQYF. DNA for the CDR3: TGCAGTGCTAGAGATATAGGAGATCGCGAGCAGTACTTC.

At least ten counts were recorded for this clonotype. The chain uses TRBV12-3 or TRBV12-4 and TRBJ1-1; a possible D gene is TRBD1 (6 bases). V was pared by 8 bases and J by 2 bases, with 21 bases between. This CDR3 has 16 residues. CDR3 region: CASLPRGSARNTEAFF. The CDR3 region has the DNA TGTGCCAGCCTTCCAAGGGGGTCGGCCAGAAACACTGAAGCTTTCTTT.

The chain couples TRBV7-2 to TRBJ2-7, with 10 positions matching TRBD2. The length of the CDR3 is 14 residues. V was pared by 7 bases and J by 4 bases, with 7 bases of the junction left unmatched. Germline values: CDR1 SGHTA, CDR2 FQGNSA. Written as DNA, the CDR3 is TGTGCCAGCATAAGTAGCGGGGGGTCTTACGAGCAGTACTTC. Protein product: CASISSGGSYEQYF.

This sequence joins TRBV19 and TRBJ2-3, with 7 nucleotides matching TRBD2. The germline V gene has CDR1 LNHDA and CDR2 SQIVND (reference sequence). The CDR3 length is 14 residues. J was trimmed by 1 base and V by 6 bases; bases with no gene match: 4. DNA of the CDR3: TGTGCCAGTAGGAAAACTAGCGGCACAGATACGCAGTATTTT. This encodes CASRKTSGTDTQYF.

This clonotype was recorded at least ten times. V is TRBV15 and J is TRBJ1-5; TRBD1 might be the D (5 bases). Germline V gene sequence: CDR1 LNHNV, CDR2 YYDKDF (reference sequence). The germline V and J ends were trimmed by 2 bases and 2 bases, with 16 bases remaining between them. The CDR3 spans 17 residues. In DNA, the CDR3 is TGTGCCACCAGCAGACCCCCCCGTTGGGGGGGCAATCAGCCCCAGCATTTT. Translated, it gives CATSRPPRWGGNQPQHF.

This clonotype was counted ten times or more. The chain recombines TRBV5-1 with TRBJ1-2, with D possibly TRBD1 on 6 matching bases. Deletions cut 4 bases from V and 4 bases from J, with 14 bases between. CDR3 size: 14 residues. Per germline, CDR1 SGHRS and CDR2 YFSETQ. CDR3 in amino acids: CASSARGGAYGYTF. DNA of the CDR3: TGCGCCAGCAGCGCTCGGGGGGGGGCCTATGGCTACACCTTC.

In this sample, this clonotype turned up many times. The rearrangement uses TRBV12-3 or TRBV12-4 and TRBJ2-5; 8 bases map to TRBD2. V dropped 5 bases and J dropped 4; count of bases not matched to a gene: 12. The CDR3 length is 16 residues. The CDR3: CASSPRGSGAGETQYF. The CDR3 DNA follows: TGTGCCAGCAGTCCCCGGGGTAGCGGGGCGGGAGAGACCCAGTACTTC.

To note about this clonotype: A single base separates this from a much larger clone, so it may be a read error. The V and J genes are TRBV27 and TRBJ1-2; D may be TRBD1 (5 bases). Trimming cost V 0 bases and J 10 bases, with 12 bases left between them. There are 13 residues in the CDR3. Germline V gene sequence: CDR1 MNHEY, CDR2 SMNVEV (reference sequence). CDR3 amino acids: CASSLSSGFDYTF. The CDR3 nucleotides are TGTGCCAGCAGTTTATCGTCAGGGTTTGACTACACCTTC.

This clonotype was found many times. This chain joins TRBV5-1 and TRBJ2-7, with TRBD1 as a possible D gene (5 bases). The ends were cut back, 3 bases at V and 5 bases at J, with 12 bases in the middle. CDR3 size: 13 residues. Germline V gives CDR1 SGHRS, CDR2 YFSETQ. CDR3 bases: TGCGCCAGCAGCTCCAACAGGCCCCACGAGCAGTACTTC. Residues: CASSSNRPHEQYF.

This clonotype came up a few times. The CDR3: CASSPGGRDRSYEQYF. The CDR3 region has the DNA TGTGCCAGCAGCCCCGGAGGTCGGGACAGGTCCTACGAGCAGTACTTC. V and J are TRBV3-1 and TRBJ2-7; TRBD1 matches 8 bases. Germline-derived CDR1 and CDR2 are LGHDT and YNNKEL (reference sequence). The V segment lost 4 bases and the J segment 1 base; nucleotides outside the gene matches: 9. The CDR3 has 16 amino acids.

Only a few counts were recorded for this clonotype. The rearrangement joins TRBV25-1 to TRBJ1-5; 7 nucleotides agree with TRBD1. The CDR3 has 16 residues. Trimming at V came to 2 bases and at J to 1 base, leaving 5 bases not matched to a gene. CDR1 is MGHDK and CDR2 is SYGVNS in the germline V gene. The CDR3, as DNA: TGTGCCAGCAGTGAAGGGTCACAGGGGAGCAATCAGCCCCAGCATTTT. Amino acid sequence: CASSEGSQGSNQPQHF. Filled out from reference TRBV25-1 and TRBJ1-5, the complete variable domain reads EADIYQTPRYLVIGTGKKITLECSQTMGHDKMYWYQQDPGMELHLIHYSYGVNSTEKGDLSSESTVSRIRTEHFPLTLESARPSHTSQYLCASSEGSQGSNQPQHFGDGTRLSIL.

This clonotype was observed many times. V and J are TRBV20-1 and TRBJ2-2, with D perhaps TRBD1 or TRBD2 (5 bases each). Trimming cost V 3 bases and J 2 bases, with 13 bases left between them. This CDR3 has 15 amino acids. Germline V gives CDR1 DFQATT, CDR2 SNEGSKA (reference sequence). In nucleotides, the CDR3 is TGCAGTGCTAGGGGGAGTGGGGCTAACACCGGGGAGCTGTTTTTT. This sequence encodes CSARGSGANTGELFF.

Ten or more counts support this clonotype. The chain couples TRBV29-1 to TRBJ2-5, with a possible D match to TRBD1 (5 bases). Looked up from germline, CDR1 is SQVTM and CDR2 is ANQGSEA. CDR3 size: 12 residues. Trimming cost V 7 bases and J 2 bases, with 11 bases left between them. The DNA of the CDR3 is TGCAGCGGAGGACAACATCAAGAGACCCAGTACTTC. It codes for CSGGQHQETQYF.

The V gene is TRBV11-2, the J gene TRBJ2-1; D assignment may be TRBD1 or TRBD2 (5 bases each). The CDR3 has 15 residues. Germline values: CDR1 SGHAT, CDR2 FQNNGV. V lost 6 bases and J lost 7, with 19 bases in between. The CDR3 region has the DNA TGTGCCAGCAGTCCTGGGGACGGCGATCTAAATGAGCAGTTCTTC. Translation: CASSPGDGDLNEQFF. Combining the CDR3 with reference TRBV11-2 and TRBJ2-1 gives the whole variable domain EAGVAQSPRYKIIEKRQSVAFWCNPISGHATLYWYQQILGQGPKLLIQFQNNGVVDDSQLPKDRFSAERLKGVDSTLKIQPAKLEDSAVYLCASSPGDGDLNEQFFGPGTRLTVL.

The chain joins TRBV5-1 to TRBJ1-2, with 7 bases aligning to TRBD1. The germline V gene has CDR1 SGHRS and CDR2 YFSETQ. The V segment lost 4 bases and the J segment 3 bases; nucleotides outside the gene matches: 12. The CDR3 totals 16 residues. CDR3 DNA sequence: TGCGCCAGCAGCCCTAGACAGGGCCAAGAGCACTATGGCTACACCTTC. Translation: CASSPRQGQEHYGYTF.

This clonotype showed up just a few times. The chain carries TRBV2 and TRBJ1-5, with 8 bases identical to TRBD1. V dropped 5 bases and J dropped 3; count of bases not matched to a gene: 24. The CDR3 sequence is 21 residues long. Germline values: CDR1 SNHLY, CDR2 FYNNEI. The CDR3, as DNA: TGTGCCAGCAGTAATCGGGACAGGTTAATCTTCAGTTGGATAAACAATCAGCCCCAGCATTTT. Its translation: CASSNRDRLIFSWINNQPQHF.

This clonotype was detected a few times. The rearrangement uses TRBV10-3 and TRBJ2-2, with D perhaps assigned TRBD1 or TRBD2 (6 bases each). CDR1 and CDR2 (germline): ENHRY, SYGVKD. This CDR3 is 14 amino acids long. V lost 4 bases to trimming and J lost 6 bases, with 12 bases between them. As DNA, the CDR3 is TGTGCCATCAGTGGGGACTGGGGGCCCGGGGAGCTGTTTTTT. This gives the protein CAISGDWGPGELFF.